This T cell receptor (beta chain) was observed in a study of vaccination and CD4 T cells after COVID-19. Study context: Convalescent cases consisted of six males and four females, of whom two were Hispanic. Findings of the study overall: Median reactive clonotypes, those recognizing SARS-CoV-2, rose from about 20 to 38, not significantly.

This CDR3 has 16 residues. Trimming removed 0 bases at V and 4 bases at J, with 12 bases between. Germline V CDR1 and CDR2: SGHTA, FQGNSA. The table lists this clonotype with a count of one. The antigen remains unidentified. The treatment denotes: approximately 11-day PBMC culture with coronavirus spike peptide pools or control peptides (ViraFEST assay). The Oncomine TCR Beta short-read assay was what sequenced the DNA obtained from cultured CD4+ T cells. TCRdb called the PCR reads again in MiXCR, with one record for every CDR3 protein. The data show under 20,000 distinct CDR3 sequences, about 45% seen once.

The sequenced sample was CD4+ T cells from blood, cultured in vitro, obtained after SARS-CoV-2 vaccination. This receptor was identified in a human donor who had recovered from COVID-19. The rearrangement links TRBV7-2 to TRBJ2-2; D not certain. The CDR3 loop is CASSLATALSTGELFF. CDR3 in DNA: TGTGCCAGCAGCTTAGCCACAGCACTAAGCACCGGGGAGCTGTTTTTT.